This entry is about one T cell receptor (beta chain). The CDR3 totals 16 residues. Germline CDR1 and CDR2: SGDLS and YYNGEE. J lost 8 bases, V lost 0 bases, and 9 bases had no gene match. The entry originates in a study of blood T cell repertoires in COVID-19. Study overall: Material from acute and convalescent COVID-19 was sourced from the United States, Italy and Spain. T cells, B-cell-depleted T cells, or PBMCs supplied cDNA or gDNA.

Original methodology: From reference gene primer amplification, estimates of nucleated cell counts were derived. Clones were sequenced by immunoSEQ multiplex PCR, and TCRdb holds only the in-frame ones, with some missing. That table is the source of V, J and clone size, and D and trimming were worked out from the DNA. The sample contains 85,000 to 130,000 clones, about 91% of which appear only once. The clonotype originates from a human donor in a cohort sampled during active COVID-19. The chain combines TRBV9 with TRBJ2-1, with 9 nucleotides matching TRBD2. Sequenced input: peripheral blood. The CDR3 DNA reads TGTGCCAGCAGCGTAGGATTAGCGGGAGTAGCCCATGAGCAGTTCTTC. Translation: CASSVGLAGVAHEQFF.